This TCR beta chain was sequenced during a study of blood T cell repertoires in COVID-19. Sequenced by immunoSEQ multiplex PCR; TCRdb stores in-frame clones only, minus some. The sample carries approximately 250,000 clones, 80% to 90% recorded once. There are 15 residues in the CDR3. Germline V CDR1 and CDR2: SNHLY, FYNNEI. The ends were cut back, 7 bases at V and 4 bases at J, with 19 bases in the middle. This rearrangement joins TRBV2 to TRBJ2-5, with D possibly TRBD2 on 7 matching bases. This clonotype was sampled from a woman aged 40 to 50 who had been exposed to COVID-19. The material sequenced was PBMCs or T cells enriched from blood (not recorded which). The CDR3 loop reads CASMGRGRGAETQYF. The CDR3 bases are TGTGCCAGCATGGGGCGGGGGCGCGGCGCAGAGACCCAGTACTTC.